This entry lists 19 T cell receptor beta chains sequenced from one sample in a study of shared clonotypes between healthy human individuals. CD45RO-negative cells were positively selected for CCR7, leaving out terminally differentiated effector memory CD45RA+ cells. Only in-frame clones appear in the TCRdb table, and some are missing; sequencing was by immunoSEQ multiplex PCR. The data contain some 2 million clones, around 96% of them singletons. What was sequenced was naive CD8+ T cells sorted from blood. These receptors came from a man younger than 35 in good health.

On this clone itself: Additional DNA sequences in this sample encode the identical CDR3. The chain is built from TRBV5-1 and TRBJ1-1; D gene uncertain. V lost 0 bases to trimming and J lost 6 bases, with 6 bases between them. The CDR3 covers 12 residues. Germline CDR1 is SGHRS and CDR2 is YFSETQ. The DNA of the CDR3 is TGCGCCAGCAGCTTGGTCGGGCCTGAAGCTTTCTTT. Its translation is CASSLVGPEAFF.

V usage is TRBV5-1 and J usage is TRBJ2-2, with TRBD1 as a possible D gene (5 bases). Looked up from germline, CDR1 is SGHRS and CDR2 is YFSETQ. This CDR3 comprises 15 residues. V lost 2 bases and J lost 4, with 12 bases in between. CDR3: CASSFGAVITGELFF. The CDR3 nucleotides are TGCGCCAGCAGCTTTGGGGCGGTCATCACCGGGGAGCTGTTTTTT.

About this clone itself: Other DNA sequences in the sample encode the same CDR3. V and J are TRBV11-2 and TRBJ2-7; no reliable D call. CDR1 and CDR2 (germline): SGHAT, FQNNGV. This CDR3 comprises 13 residues. Trimming shortened V by 2 bases and J by 0 bases, and 5 bases separated the two germline ends. This chain's CDR3 is CASSLSYSYEQYF. CDR3 coding DNA: TGTGCCAGCAGCTTATCATACTCCTACGAGCAGTACTTC.

The J gene is TRBJ2-1, the V gene TRBV6-6, with D perhaps TRBD1 (5 bases). This CDR3 region has 13 residues. Germline CDR1 is MNHNY and CDR2 is SVGAGI (reference sequence). Between the trimmed V and J ends, which lost 5 bases and 7 bases, there was a span of 12 bases. The CDR3 reads CASSGAQANEQFF. The CDR3 bases are TGTGCCAGCAGTGGGGCGCAGGCTAATGAGCAGTTCTTC.

Of note for this clone: Distinct nucleotide sequences in the sample also encode this CDR3. The V call is TRBV7-2, the J call TRBJ2-7; no reliable D call. V gave up 3 bases and J gave up 1 base, with 4 bases separating them. Germline V gene lookup returns CDR1 SGHTA and CDR2 FQGNSA. The CDR3 covers 12 residues. The CDR3 protein is CASSFGSYEQYF. In DNA form, the CDR3 reads TGTGCCAGCAGCTTTGGGTCCTACGAGCAGTACTTC.

About this clone itself: This specimen includes other DNA sequences encoding the same CDR3. The chain carries TRBV5-1 and TRBJ2-7; D is perhaps TRBD1 or TRBD2 (5 bases each). Trimming took 0 bases from V and 2 from J, leaving 9 bases between them. The CDR3 has 14 residues. CDR1 is SGHRS, CDR2 YFSETQ, per germline. CDR3 sequence (DNA): TGCGCCAGCAGCTTGGGGTCGGGACCCTACGAGCAGTACTTC. Translated, it gives CASSLGSGPYEQYF.

A note on this clone: This specimen includes other DNA sequences encoding the same CDR3. The chain links TRBV5-1 to TRBJ2-1; 10 bases map to TRBD2. Germline values: CDR1 SGHRS, CDR2 YFSETQ. Trimming cost V 3 bases and J 2 bases; bases outside gene matches: 2. CDR3 length: 15 residues. The CDR3 sequence is CASSSSGSPYNEQFF. The CDR3, as DNA: TGCGCCAGCAGCTCTAGCGGGAGCCCCTACAATGAGCAGTTCTTC.

In this sample, this clone turned up once. This chain uses TRBV5-4 with TRBJ2-7, with a tentative D call TRBD2 (6 bases). Germline assignment: CDR1 SGHNT and CDR2 YYREEE (reference sequence). The CDR3 runs 16 residues. V was trimmed by 0 bases and J by 0 bases, leaving 13 bases between them. The CDR3 spells CASSLDRGTSSYEQYF. In DNA form, the CDR3 reads TGTGCCAGCAGCTTGGATCGGGGGACGAGCTCCTACGAGCAGTACTTC.

This clone occurred once. Other DNA sequences of this sample code for an identical CDR3. The V and J genes are TRBV27 and TRBJ2-7; D possibly corresponds to TRBD1 (5 bases). The germline V gene has CDR1 MNHEY and CDR2 SMNVEV (reference sequence). Trimming left V 6 bases short and J 6 bases short, with 15 bases between. The CDR3 loop spans 13 amino acids. The CDR3 coding sequence is TGTGCCAGCAGCCCCGGGCAGGGTATCGAGCAGTACTTC. Residues: CASSPGQGIEQYF.

The chain carries TRBV4-1 and TRBJ2-1, with TRBD2 matching over 7 bases. CDR3 length: 12 residues. J lost 10 bases, V lost 2 bases, and 2 bases had no gene match. Germline V gene data show CDR1 as MGHRA and CDR2 as YSYEKL. In DNA form, the CDR3 reads TGCGCCAGCAGCCAAACGGGGGGAGAGCAGTTCTTC. This translates into CASSQTGGEQFF.

The J gene is TRBJ2-5, the V gene TRBV6-1; maybe TRBD2 (7 bases). V was shortened by 1 base and J by 5 bases, with 17 bases between the two germline ends. Germline V CDR1 and CDR2: MNHNS, SASEGT. This CDR3 comprises 16 residues. DNA of the CDR3: TGTGCCAGCAGTGAAGTTTCGGGGGGCGAGGAGGAGACCCAGTACTTC. Protein product: CASSEVSGGEEETQYF.

CDR3 coding DNA: TGTGCCAGCAGCTCTCAGCGGGAGGGCCACTCTGAGCAGTTCTTC. This sequence encodes CASSSQREGHSEQFF. The chain links TRBV7-9 to TRBJ2-1; 10 bases agree with TRBD2. With 4 bases clipped from V and 9 bases from J, the junction kept 9 bases outside the gene matches. CDR1 and CDR2 from the germline V gene are SEHNR and FQNEAQ (reference sequence). This CDR3 contains 15 residues.

This clone was found once. This chain joins TRBV5-1 and TRBJ2-3; D is perhaps TRBD1 or TRBD2 (5 bases each). Between the trimmed V and J ends, which lost 0 bases and 4 bases, there was a span of 21 bases. The germline CDR1 and CDR2 sequences are SGHRS and YFSETQ. The CDR3 sequence is 18 residues long. Here the CDR3 reads CASSLDWGNSPRADTQYF. In DNA form, the CDR3 reads TGCGCCAGCAGCTTGGATTGGGGGAACAGTCCCAGAGCAGATACGCAGTATTTT.

This clone came up once. This rearrangement joins TRBV16 to TRBJ2-7, with 9 bases fitting TRBD1. Per the germline V gene, CDR1 is KGHSY and CDR2 is FQNENV. This CDR3 is 15 amino acids long. The V segment lost 0 bases and the J segment 3 bases; nucleotides outside the gene matches: 3. The CDR3 sequence: CASSQSDRGFYEQYF. The CDR3 bases are TGTGCCAGCAGCCAATCGGACAGGGGTTTCTACGAGCAGTACTTC.

This chain links TRBV13 with TRBJ1-4; TRBD1 might be the D (6 bases). Looked up from germline, CDR1 is PRHDT and CDR2 is FYEKMQ (reference sequence). The CDR3 loop spans 15 amino acids. V was trimmed by 5 bases and J by 5 bases, leaving 15 bases between them. The CDR3 bases are TGTGCCAGCAGCCCCCCGGACAGACTGAATGAAAAACTGTTTTTT. It specifies CASSPPDRLNEKLFF.

Comment on this clone: Other DNA sequences in this sample translate to the same CDR3. The chain joins TRBV27 to TRBJ2-3; 9 bases are shared with TRBD1. The length of the CDR3 is 14 residues. The germline CDR1 and CDR2 sequences are MNHEY and SMNVEV (reference sequence). With V trimmed by 3 bases and J by 6 bases, 4 bases remained unmatched. CDR3 amino acids: CASSFTGGADTQYF. CDR3 in DNA: TGTGCCAGCAGTTTTACAGGGGGCGCGGATACGCAGTATTTT.

The V and J genes are TRBV27 and TRBJ2-6; D is ambiguous. Trimming took 8 bases from V and 0 from J, leaving 11 bases between them. The CDR3 has 15 amino acids. The germline CDR1 and CDR2 sequences are MNHEY and SMNVEV (reference sequence). The CDR3 reads CASGRTVSGANVLTF. In nucleotides, the CDR3 is TGTGCCAGCGGCAGGACGGTCTCTGGGGCCAACGTCCTGACTTTC.

The chain couples TRBV28 to TRBJ2-7; D tentatively fits TRBD1 or TRBD2 (5 bases each). V was trimmed by 6 bases and J by 2 bases, leaving 11 bases between them. The CDR3 contains 13 residues. The germline V gene has CDR1 MDHEN and CDR2 SYDVKM. The DNA for the CDR3 is TGTGCCAGCAGGGAGAGGGGAGCCTACGAGCAGTACTTC. Translated, it gives CASRERGAYEQYF.

This chain uses TRBV9 with TRBJ2-2, with 9 nucleotides matching TRBD2. J gave up 5 bases and V 3 bases, and 8 bases lay outside the gene matches. This CDR3 contains 16 residues. Germline CDR1 is SGDLS and CDR2 is YYNGEE. In DNA form, the CDR3 reads TGTGCCAGCAGCGGACTAGCGGAAGAGGGTACCGGGGAGCTGTTTTTT. Amino acids: CASSGLAEEGTGELFF.